What follows are 16 T cell receptor beta chains derived from one specimen sequenced in a study of Graves' ophthalmopathy and Graves' hyperthyroidism. Amplification from RNA transcripts yielded the TCR beta CDR3 regions. HTBI-primed first-round RT-PCR preceded second-round multiplex PCR. TCRdb reprocessed the multiplex PCR reads via MiXCR and lists one record per CDR3 protein. The table lists about 400,000 distinct CDR3 sequences, around 19% of them singletons, with 1.6% in the top ten. Sequenced material: peripheral blood. The source is a woman between 18 and 29 years old with Graves' ophthalmopathy.

This clonotype was recorded at least ten times. The V and J genes are TRBV6-1 and TRBJ2-2; a possible D gene is TRBD1 (6 bases). The ends were cut back, 4 bases at V and 6 bases at J, with 21 bases in the middle. This CDR3 is 17 amino acids long. Germline CDR1 and CDR2: MNHNS and SASEGT. The DNA for the CDR3 is TGTGCCAGCAGTGTTTTACAGGGATTGGGAACGGCCGGGGAGCTGTTTTTT. This translates into CASSVLQGLGTAGELFF.

This clonotype was picked up many times. Germline is not matched at one junction end, which may reflect a read error. This sequence joins TRBV20-1 and TRBJ1-1, with a weak D call TRBD1 (5 bases). The CDR3 loop spans 10 amino acids. The germline V gene encodes CDR1 DFQATT and CDR2 SNEGSKA (reference sequence). The CDR3 bases are TGCAGTGCTAGAGGCCCGGGACTCCGGTTT. Encoded protein: CSARGPGLRF.

The chain has TRBV11-3 and TRBJ1-1; tentatively, D is TRBD1 (6 bases). The V end lost 3 bases, the J end lost 5 bases, and 13 bases lay between the germline ends. The germline CDR1 and CDR2 sequences are SGHNT and YENEEA. The CDR3 extends over 14 amino acids. The DNA for the CDR3 is TGTGCCAGCAGCTTCCGCGGGACACCTACTGAAGCTTTCTTT. Translating it yields CASSFRGTPTEAFF.

This clonotype was counted at least ten times. The J gene is TRBJ1-2, the V gene TRBV10-3; D is possibly TRBD1 (6 bases). V was pared by 6 bases and J by 6 bases, with 20 bases between. Germline values: CDR1 ENHRY, CDR2 SYGVKD. The CDR3 has 15 residues. This chain's CDR3 is CAIRSGSYRDNGYTF. For the CDR3, the DNA is TGTGCCATCAGGTCCGGGTCCTACAGGGATAATGGCTACACCTTC.

This clonotype has a count of ten or more. The J gene is TRBJ1-1, the V gene TRBV19, with D possibly being TRBD1 (5 bases). This CDR3 has 15 residues. CDR1 and CDR2 from the germline V gene are LNHDA and SQIVND (reference sequence). Trimming stripped 5 bases from V and 7 bases from J, with 20 bases between. This CDR3 reads CASSWGGIPRDEAFF. CDR3 nucleotides: TGTGCCAGTAGTTGGGGGGGTATCCCCAGGGATGAAGCTTTCTTT.

This clonotype was detected ten times or more. The CDR3 region has the DNA TGTGCGACACTAGCAGGTAGCTCCTACGAGCAGTACTTC. This codes for CATLAGSSYEQYF. The V and J genes are TRBV6-5 and TRBJ2-7, with D tentatively TRBD2 (6 bases). The CDR3 has 13 residues. Germline V gives CDR1 MNHEY, CDR2 SVGAGI.

The chain has TRBV28 and TRBJ2-4, with D perhaps TRBD1 (5 bases). This CDR3 is built from 16 residues. Germline CDR1 MDHEN, CDR2 SYDVKM. V shed 8 bases and J shed 3 bases, with 20 bases lying between them. The CDR3 spells CASRLGPDKGKNIQYF. CDR3 sequence (DNA): TGTGCCAGCCGCCTGGGGCCCGACAAAGGCAAAAACATTCAGTACTTC.

The chain employs TRBV6-1 and TRBJ2-2; D is undetermined. Deletions cut 7 bases from V and 4 bases from J, with 13 bases between. The CDR3 totals 14 residues. CDR1 and CDR2 (germline): MNHNS, SASEGT. Written as DNA, the CDR3 is TGTGCCAGCAAGCTCAACCGTGGCACCGGGGAGCTGTTTTTT. This sequence encodes CASKLNRGTGELFF.

This clonotype came up many times. In nucleotides, the CDR3 is TGTGCCAGTAGAGACAGGGGTCGAAGGCATCAGCCCCAGCATTTT. Translation gives CASRDRGRRHQPQHF. This chain links TRBV19 with TRBJ1-5; TRBD1 matches at 8 bases. Germline trimming cut 6 bases from V and 5 bases from J; bases unmatched to any gene: 9. This CDR3 is built from 15 residues. Germline V gives CDR1 LNHDA, CDR2 SQIVND (reference sequence).

V usage is TRBV20-1 and J usage is TRBJ1-2, with D possibly being TRBD1 (6 bases). The V and J ends lost 6 bases and 3 bases respectively, with 14 bases between them. The CDR3 spans 13 residues. CDR1 and CDR2 from the germline V gene are DFQATT and SNEGSKA (reference sequence). CDR3 protein: CSAVGGRDYGYTF. The CDR3 DNA reads as TGCAGTGCAGTCGGGGGCAGGGACTATGGCTACACCTTC.

The gene calls are TRBV6-1 and TRBJ2-5; D gene uncertain. Germline V gene lookup returns CDR1 MNHNS and CDR2 SASEGT. The length of the CDR3 is 13 residues. V gave up 7 bases and J gave up 2 bases, with 11 bases separating them. The CDR3 sequence is CASTAQTQETQYF. For the CDR3, the DNA is TGTGCCAGCACAGCGCAGACTCAAGAGACCCAGTACTTC.

This clonotype has ten or more counts. The rearrangement links TRBV28 to TRBJ2-7, with D perhaps assigned TRBD1 or TRBD2 (6 bases each). This CDR3 contains 15 residues. Looked up from germline, CDR1 is MDHEN and CDR2 is SYDVKM. With 6 bases removed from V and 6 bases from J, the gap between germline ends came to 21 bases. DNA for the CDR3: TGTGCCAGCAGCCTGTGGGAAGGGGGAGGTCTCGAGCAGTACTTC. Translating gives CASSLWEGGGLEQYF.

This clonotype occurred many times. The rearrangement links TRBV24-1 to TRBJ2-2; 7 bases are shared with TRBD2. The junction had 11 bases not matched to a gene; V was cut back by 3 bases and J by 5 bases. The CDR3 runs to 17 residues. CDR1 KGHDR and CDR2 SFDVKD come from the germline V gene. CDR3 DNA: TGTGCCACCAGTGATGAATCGGTGGGGGGGAGGACCGGGGAGCTGTTTTTT. Its protein product is CATSDESVGGRTGELFF.

This clonotype was found many times. This chain joins TRBV7-6 and TRBJ2-5, with 7 bases matching TRBD2. The CDR3 is made up of 16 amino acids. Germline V CDR1 and CDR2: SGHVS, FNYEAQ. V lost 1 base, J lost 5 bases, and 10 bases stayed unmatched. The CDR3 nucleotides read TGTGCCAGCAGCTTAGAGCAGTGGCGGGGGACGGAGACCCAGTACTTC. It encodes CASSLEQWRGTETQYF.

The sample holds many counts of this clonotype. A much larger clone sits a single nucleotide away, making a read error possible. The chain is built from TRBV27 and TRBJ1-1; D is undetermined. The length of the CDR3 is 14 residues. Germline V gene sequence: CDR1 MNHEY, CDR2 SMNVEV (reference sequence). Written as DNA, the CDR3 is TGTGCCGGCAGTCCCAACGGAGCGGGGACTGAAGCTTTCTTT. Its protein product is CAGSPNGAGTEAFF.

This clonotype occurred many times. The gene calls are TRBV20-1 and TRBJ1-2, with D perhaps TRBD1 (6 bases). There are 15 residues in the CDR3. Germline values: CDR1 DFQATT, CDR2 SNEGSKA (reference sequence). V was shortened by 6 bases and J by 1 base, with 18 bases between the two germline ends. Here the CDR3 reads CSAPGQGQVNYGYTF. CDR3 in DNA: TGCAGTGCGCCGGGCCAGGGGCAAGTTAACTATGGCTACACCTTC.